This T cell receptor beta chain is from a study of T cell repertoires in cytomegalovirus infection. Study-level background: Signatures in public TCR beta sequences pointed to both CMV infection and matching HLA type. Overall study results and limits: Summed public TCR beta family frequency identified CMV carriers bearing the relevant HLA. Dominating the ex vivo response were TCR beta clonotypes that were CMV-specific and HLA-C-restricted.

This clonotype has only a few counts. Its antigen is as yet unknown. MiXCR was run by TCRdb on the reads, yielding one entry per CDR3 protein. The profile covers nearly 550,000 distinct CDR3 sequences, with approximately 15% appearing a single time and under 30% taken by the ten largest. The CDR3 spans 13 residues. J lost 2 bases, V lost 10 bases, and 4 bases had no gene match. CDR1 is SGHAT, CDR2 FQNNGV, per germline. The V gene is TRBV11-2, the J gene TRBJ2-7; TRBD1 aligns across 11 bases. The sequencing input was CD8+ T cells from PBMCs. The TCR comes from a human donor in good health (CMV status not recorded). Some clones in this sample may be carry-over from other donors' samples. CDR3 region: CAIRGQGAYEQYF. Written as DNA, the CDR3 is TGTGCCATCCGGGGACAGGGGGCCTACGAGCAGTACTTC.